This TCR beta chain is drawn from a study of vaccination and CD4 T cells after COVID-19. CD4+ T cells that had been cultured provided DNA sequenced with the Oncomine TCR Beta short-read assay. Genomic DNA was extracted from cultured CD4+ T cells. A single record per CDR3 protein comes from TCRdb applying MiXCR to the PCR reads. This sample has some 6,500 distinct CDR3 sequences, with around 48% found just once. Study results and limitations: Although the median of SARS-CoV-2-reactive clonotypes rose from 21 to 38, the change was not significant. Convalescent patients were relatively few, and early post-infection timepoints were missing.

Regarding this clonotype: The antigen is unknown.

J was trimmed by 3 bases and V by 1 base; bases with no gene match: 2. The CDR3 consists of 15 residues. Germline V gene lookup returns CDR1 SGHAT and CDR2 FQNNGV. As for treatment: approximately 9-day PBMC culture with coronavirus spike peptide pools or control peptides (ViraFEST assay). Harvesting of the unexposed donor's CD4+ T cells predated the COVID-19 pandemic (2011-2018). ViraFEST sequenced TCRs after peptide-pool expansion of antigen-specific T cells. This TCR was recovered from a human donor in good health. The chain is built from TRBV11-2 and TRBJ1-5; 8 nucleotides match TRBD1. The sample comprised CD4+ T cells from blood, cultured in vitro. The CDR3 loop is CASSLGDRPNQPQHF. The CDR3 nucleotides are TGTGCCAGCAGCTTAGGGGACAGGCCCAATCAGCCCCAGCATTTT.